This T cell receptor (beta chain) was sequenced during a study of graft-versus-host responses after intestinal transplantation (dated by TCRdb to the early 2020s). A note on the overall study: Recipients received multivisceral, liver-intestinal, or isolated intestinal transplants. Rather than being sequenced by the commercial service, samples from a few later patients were sequenced in-house on an Illumina MiSeq and processed with MiXCR. Every recipient was given anti-thymocyte globulin induction, then maintenance tacrolimus and steroids for two to three years. Graft-versus-host and host-versus-graft alloreactive T cell clones were tracked in the graft, circulation and bone marrow after intestinal transplantation using bulk TCR-beta CDR3 sequencing. A cohort of 24 intestinal transplant recipients, including one retransplant, was enrolled, and a few patients lacking pretransplant specimens were excluded. To identify alloreactive clones, pre-transplant mixed lymphocyte reaction products were sequenced and compared with unstimulated pre-transplant donor and recipient T cells. A peak of at least 4% donor T cells among recipient peripheral blood mononuclear cells was the definition used for donor T cell macrochimerism. Overall study outcomes, separate from this receptor: High GvH to HvG T cell clonal ratios were observed in the allografts of patients with donor T cell macrochimerism. Early after transplant, peak levels of circulating GvH clones were associated with declines in HvG clones. The relatively low number and heterogeneity of intestinal transplant patients limited the conclusions. GvH clones were detected in recipient bone marrow, and some of these GvH clones were observed earlier in ileal mucosa or blood, consistent with an intestinal mucosal origin.

Libraries were prepared through the immunoSEQ multiplex PCR assay. For most patients, genomic DNA was isolated with the Qiagen DNeasy Blood and Tissue Kit and shipped frozen to Adaptive Biotechnologies for TCR sequencing. For most patients, genomic DNA was subjected to high-throughput TCR-beta CDR3 sequencing by Adaptive Biotechnologies. The study's own analysis went as follows. TCR sequencing data for over 15 patients were retrieved from Adaptive's ImmunoSEQ software; a few other patients were processed with MiXCR and VDJtools. To correct CD4 versus CD8 sorting errors, sequences present in both subsets at a frequency ratio below 5:1 were removed. Because the origin of CDR3 nucleotide sequences shared between donor and recipient could not be assigned, those sequences were removed. To count as alloreactive, a clone needed at least 2-fold expansion over unstimulated cells and a minimum CFSE-low frequency of 0.002% (template counts) or 0.001% (read counts). Mappable clones were those detected in sequenced pre-transplant spleen, lymph node, or MLR CFSE-low populations of the donor or recipient. Cumulative frequency of alloreactive clones was calculated as a percentage of all sequences weighted by copy number. This immuneACCESS table, as held by TCRdb, lists in-frame sequences with V and J called but not all clones. Of the missing ones, under half trace to an unresolved V gene in checked studies; the others have no known cause. The D gene and trimming were derived from the DNA, and the V and J assignments and clone size from that table. The sample yields under 95,000 clones; about 88% were counted once. The ten biggest clones cover around 0.27% of the sample.

The sample's time point, from its label and the paper: cells obtained before transplantation from donor or recipient. CD3+CD4+ and CD3+CD8+ populations were FACS-sorted from unstimulated pre-transplant donor and recipient cells taken from spleen or lymph nodes. CDR1 is given as GTSNPN and CDR2 as SVGIG, both from the germline V gene (reference sequence). The V end gives up 4 bases and the J end 4 bases, leaving 10 bases in the junction not matched to a gene. Taken from cysteine to phenylalanine, the CDR3 has 15 residues. Kept here is only the CDR3 DNA, which spans 45 bases and is read in frame from base 1. With regard to this clone: Its antigen is not yet known. Base qualities are not recorded, but no much larger clone differs from it by a single base.

The clonotype comes from a human donor who was the organ donor for an intestinal transplant. Sequenced material: unstimulated CD4+ T cells sorted from spleen or lymph node cells, taken before transplant. Recombination linked TRBV30 to TRBJ1-3; the junction holds 7 bases that match TRBD1. CDR3 sequence: CAWTPLQGPGNTIYF. The nucleotide sequence is TGTGCCTGGACCCCCCTACAGGGGCCCGGAAACACCATATATTTT. The full variable domain, completed from the reference TRBV30 and TRBJ1-3 proteins outside the CDR3, reads SQTIHQWPATLVQPVGSPLSLECTVEGTSNPNLYWYRQAAGRGLQLLFYSVGIGQISSEVPQNLSASRPQDRQFILSSKKLLLSDSGFYLCAWTPLQGPGNTIYFGEGSWLTVV.